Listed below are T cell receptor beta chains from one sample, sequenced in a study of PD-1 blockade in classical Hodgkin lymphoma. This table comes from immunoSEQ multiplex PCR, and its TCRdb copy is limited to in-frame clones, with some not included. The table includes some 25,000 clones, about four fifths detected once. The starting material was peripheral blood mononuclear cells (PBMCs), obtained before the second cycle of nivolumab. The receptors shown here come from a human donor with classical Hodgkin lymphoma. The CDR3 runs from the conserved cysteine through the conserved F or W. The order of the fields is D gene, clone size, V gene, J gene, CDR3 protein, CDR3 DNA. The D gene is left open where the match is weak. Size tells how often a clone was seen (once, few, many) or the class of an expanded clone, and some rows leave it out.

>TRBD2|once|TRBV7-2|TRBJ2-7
CASSFSGTRPYEQYF
TGTGCCAGCAGCTTCTCCGGGACTAGACCCTACGAGCAGTACTTC
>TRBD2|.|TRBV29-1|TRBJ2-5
CSVEGSGGNQETQYF
TGCAGCGTTGAGGGGAGCGGGGGGAATCAAGAGACCCAGTACTTC
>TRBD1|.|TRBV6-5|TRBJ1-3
CASSYGQGFGGNTIYF
TGTGCCAGCAGTTATGGACAGGGGTTCGGTGGAAACACCATATATTTT
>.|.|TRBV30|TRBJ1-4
CAWSRSRSFPRGATNEKLFF
TGTGCCTGGAGTAGGAGTCGGAGTTTCCCTCGGGGTGCAACTAATGAAAAACTGTTTTTT
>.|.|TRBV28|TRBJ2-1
CASRENNEQFF
TGTGCCAGCAGAGAGAACAATGAGCAGTTCTTC
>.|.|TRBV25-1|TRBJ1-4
CASSEYRGRNEKLFF
TGTGCCAGCAGTGAATATAGGGGCCGTAATGAAAAACTGTTTTTT
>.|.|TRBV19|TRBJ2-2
CASSMSFVVAGAGELFF
TGTGCCAGTAGTATGTCATTCGTGGTAGCCGGAGCCGGGGAGCTGTTTTTT
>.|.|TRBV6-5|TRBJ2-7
CASSSSSEGRIVEQYF
TGTGCCAGCAGTTCCTCCTCCGAGGGGAGGATTGTAGAGCAGTACTTC
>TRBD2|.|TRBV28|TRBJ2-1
CASSRLAGGTQFF
TGTGCCAGCAGTCGACTAGCGGGGGGGACGCAGTTCTTC
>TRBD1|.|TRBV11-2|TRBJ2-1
CASSPDRVNEQFF
TGTGCCAGCAGCCCGGACAGGGTGAATGAGCAGTTCTTC
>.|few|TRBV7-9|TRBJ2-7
CASSPPFRYGYEQYF
TGTGCCAGCAGCCCCCCTTTCCGGTATGGGTACGAGCAGTACTTC
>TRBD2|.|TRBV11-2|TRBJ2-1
CASSFPKSSGGAYEQFF
TGTGCCAGCAGCTTTCCCAAGTCCAGCGGGGGGGCTTATGAGCAGTTCTTC
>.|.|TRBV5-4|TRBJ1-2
CASSLRGPNYGYTF
TGTGCCAGCAGCTTGCGGGGCCCTAACTATGGCTACACCTTC
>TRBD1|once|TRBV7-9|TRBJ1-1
CASSPWTGDTEAFF
TGTGCCAGCAGCCCCTGGACAGGGGACACTGAAGCTTTCTTT
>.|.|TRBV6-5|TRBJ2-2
CASRDTGNTGELFF
TGTGCCAGCAGGGACACGGGGAACACCGGGGAGCTGTTTTTT
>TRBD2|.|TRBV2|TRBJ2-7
CASRPPVGGVGEQYF
TGTGCCAGCAGGCCCCCAGTGGGAGGGGTCGGGGAGCAGTACTTC
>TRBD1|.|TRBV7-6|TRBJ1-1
CASSSHRGPGVDTEAFF
TGTGCCAGCAGCTCTCACAGGGGGCCGGGCGTGGACACTGAAGCTTTCTTT
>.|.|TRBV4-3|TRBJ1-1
CASSRVDRPGTEAFF
TGCGCCAGCAGCCGGGTAGACAGGCCGGGCACTGAAGCTTTCTTT
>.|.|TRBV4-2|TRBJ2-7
CASSPGSRPYEQYF
TGTGCCAGCAGCCCGGGATCGAGACCGTACGAGCAGTACTTC
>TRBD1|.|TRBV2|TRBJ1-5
CASSWGDRVSQPQHF
TGTGCCAGCAGCTGGGGGGACAGGGTGAGTCAGCCCCAGCATTTT
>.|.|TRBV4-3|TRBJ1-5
CASSQDFGYSNQPQHF
TGCGCCAGCAGCCAAGATTTCGGCTATAGCAATCAGCCCCAGCATTTT
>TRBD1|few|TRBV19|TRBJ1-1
CASSLDRGPPWNTEAFF
TGTGCCAGTAGCCTGGACAGGGGGCCGCCGTGGAACACTGAAGCTTTCTTT
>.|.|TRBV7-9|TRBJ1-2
CASSLGGNLYYGYTF
TGTGCCAGCAGCTTAGGCGGGAATCTATACTATGGCTACACCTTC
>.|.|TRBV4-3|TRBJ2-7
CASSQDWAGSYEQYF
TGCGCCAGCAGCCAAGATTGGGCAGGGTCCTACGAGCAGTACTTC
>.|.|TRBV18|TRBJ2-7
CASSPGISYEQYF
TGTGCCAGCTCACCAGGGATATCCTACGAGCAGTACTTC
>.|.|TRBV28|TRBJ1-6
CASSVALRFSPLHF
TGTGCCAGCAGTGTAGCTCTCAGATTTTCACCCCTCCACTTT
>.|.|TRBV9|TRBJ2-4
CASSGGIQNIQYF
TGTGCCAGCAGCGGGGGGATCCAAAACATTCAGTACTTC
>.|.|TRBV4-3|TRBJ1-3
CASSQAPSSGNTIYF
TGCGCCAGCAGCCAAGCTCCGAGCTCTGGAAACACCATATATTTT
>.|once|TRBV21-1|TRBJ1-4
CASSKGDGVWEKLFF
TGTGCCAGCAGCAAAGGGGATGGGGTGTGGGAAAAACTGTTTTTT
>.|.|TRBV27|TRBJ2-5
CASSFSVAATQETQYF
TGTGCCAGCAGTTTTTCTGTCGCCGCAACACAAGAGACCCAGTACTTC
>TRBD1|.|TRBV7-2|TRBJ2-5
CASSPWGQGKETQYF
TGTGCCAGCAGCCCGTGGGGACAGGGGAAAGAGACCCAGTACTTC
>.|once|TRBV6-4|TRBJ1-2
CASSECSIRSVDYGYTF
TGTGCCAGCAGTGAGTGTAGCATTCGGAGCGTCGACTATGGCTACACCTTC
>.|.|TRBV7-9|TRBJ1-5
CASSSSRRASNQPQHF
TGTGCCAGCAGCTCGTCGCGGCGTGCGAGCAATCAGCCCCAGCATTTT
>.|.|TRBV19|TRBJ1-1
CASSLGQNTEAFF
TGTGCCAGTAGTCTCGGACAGAACACTGAAGCTTTCTTT
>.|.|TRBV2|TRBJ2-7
CASSALYEQYF
TGTGCCAGCTCGGCCCTATACGAGCAGTACTTC
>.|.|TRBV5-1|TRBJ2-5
CASTTRGARVQETQYF
TGCGCCAGCACCACACGAGGGGCAAGGGTACAAGAGACCCAGTACTTC
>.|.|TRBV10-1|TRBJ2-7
CASSETDSSYEQYF
TGCGCCAGCAGTGAGACGGACAGCTCCTACGAGCAGTACTTC
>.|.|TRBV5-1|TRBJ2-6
CASSPRSGSGANVLTF
TGCGCCAGCAGTCCCAGGTCGGGCTCTGGGGCCAACGTCCTGACTTTC
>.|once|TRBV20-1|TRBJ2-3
CSASRTDTQYF
TGCAGTGCTAGTCGCACAGATACGCAGTATTTT
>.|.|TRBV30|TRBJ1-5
CAWSGGTVSNQPQHF
TGTGCCTGGAGTGGAGGGACGGTTAGCAATCAGCCCCAGCATTTT
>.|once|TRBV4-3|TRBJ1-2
CASSQDDDPLTPNGYTF
TGCGCCAGCAGCCAAGACGACGACCCCCTGACACCCAATGGCTACACCTTC
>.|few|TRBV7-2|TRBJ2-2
CASSLDRLSGELFF
TGTGCCAGCAGCTTAGACAGGCTGTCCGGGGAGCTGTTTTTT
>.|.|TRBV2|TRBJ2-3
CASSLQGGRTDTQYF
TGTGCCAGCAGTCTTCAGGGGGGCAGAACAGATACGCAGTATTTT
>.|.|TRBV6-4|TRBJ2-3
CASQMQGGVVDTQYF
TGTGCCAGCCAGATGCAGGGCGGGGTGGTAGATACGCAGTATTTT
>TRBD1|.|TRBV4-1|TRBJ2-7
CASSQAQGQSYEQYF
TGCGCCAGCAGCCAAGCCCAGGGACAGTCCTACGAGCAGTACTTC
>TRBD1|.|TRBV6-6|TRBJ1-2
CASSYAGDRDSYGYTF
TGTGCCAGCAGTTACGCCGGGGACAGGGATTCCTATGGCTACACCTTC
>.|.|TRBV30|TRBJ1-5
CAWSEGLGGPQHF
TGTGCCTGGAGTGAGGGGTTGGGTGGGCCCCAGCATTTT
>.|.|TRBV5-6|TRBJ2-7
CASSLAGPSYEQYF
TGTGCCAGCAGCTTGGCCGGACCCTCCTACGAGCAGTACTTC
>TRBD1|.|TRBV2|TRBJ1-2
CASSGPEVAGGSNYGYTF
TGTGCCAGCAGTGGCCCCGAGGTGGCAGGGGGTTCTAACTATGGCTACACCTTC
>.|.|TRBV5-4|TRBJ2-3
CASSLDPAPDSAQYF
TGTGCCAGCAGCTTGGATCCCGCTCCAGATTCAGCGCAGTATTTT